The rows below give T cell receptor beta chains drawn from one sample of a study of regulatory T cells in long-lasting Graves disease. TCRdb re-called the multiplex PCR reads with MiXCR, one entry per CDR3 protein. The sample consists of approximately 360,000 distinct CDR3 sequences, 10% to 15% of them appearing once. This sample also appeared in a second study, on T cells in Graves' hyperthyroidism and ophthalmopathy.

This sample comprised peripheral blood mononuclear cells (PBMCs), obtained at new diagnosis, from a patient treated with antithyroid drugs. These TCRs come from a woman under 30 with Graves disease. CDR3s include the opening cysteine and the closing phenylalanine or tryptophan. The D gene is left open where the match is weak. Not every row has a clone size; where given, it reads once, few, many or a size class.

j_gene: TRBJ2-7
v_gene: TRBV20-1
d_gene: NA
abundance: many
CDR3nt: TGCAGTGCCCGCCAACCCTCCGACGAGCAGTACTTC
CDR3aa: CSARQPSDEQYF

j_gene: TRBJ1-2
v_gene: TRBV7-2
d_gene: NA
abundance: many
CDR3nt: TGTGCCAGCAGCCTCTCGCCCGGTATTGGCTACACCTTC
CDR3aa: CASSLSPGIGYTF

j_gene: TRBJ1-2
v_gene: TRBV12-3/TRBV12-4
d_gene: NA
abundance: few
CDR3nt: TGTGCCAGCAGTTTTTCGCCGGGGCGATGGAACTATGGCTACACCTTC
CDR3aa: CASSFSPGRWNYGYTF

j_gene: TRBJ1-4
v_gene: TRBV7-6
d_gene: NA
abundance: few
CDR3nt: TGTGCCAGCAGCTTCTCCGTCGTAGGGGAAAAACTGTTTTTT
CDR3aa: CASSFSVVGEKLFF

j_gene: TRBJ2-3
v_gene: TRBV7-2
d_gene: NA
abundance: few
CDR3nt: TGTGCCAGCAGCTTTTCCACACAGGGTGCAGATACGCAGTATTTT
CDR3aa: CASSFSTQGADTQYF

j_gene: TRBJ1-1
v_gene: TRBV5-1
d_gene: NA
abundance: many
CDR3nt: TGCGCCAGCAGCTACGCCTTCGGAGGGGCAGGAGGGCGGGAAGCTTTCTTT
CDR3aa: CASSYAFGGAGGREAFF

j_gene: TRBJ2-2
v_gene: TRBV19
d_gene: NA
abundance: NA
CDR3nt: TGTGCCAGTAGTATGGGGCTCAGGGAGCTGTTTTTT
CDR3aa: CASSMGLRELFF

j_gene: TRBJ1-2
v_gene: TRBV7-9
d_gene: NA
abundance: NA
CDR3nt: TGTGCCAGCAGCTTTATTGCGCCCAGGAACTATGGCTACACCTTC
CDR3aa: CASSFIAPRNYGYTF

j_gene: TRBJ2-3
v_gene: TRBV7-3
d_gene: TRBD2
abundance: many
CDR3nt: TGTGCCAGCCGACTAGCGGGGTCCCGAGATACGCAGTATTTT
CDR3aa: CASRLAGSRDTQYF

j_gene: TRBJ1-5
v_gene: TRBV20-1
d_gene: NA
abundance: many
CDR3nt: TGCAGTGCTAAGGGCCCCAATCAGCCCCAGCATTTT
CDR3aa: CSAKGPNQPQHF

j_gene: TRBJ1-4
v_gene: TRBV5-8
d_gene: NA
abundance: NA
CDR3nt: TGTGCCAGCAGCCCGCCCGCAGGTGAAACCGCAACTAATGAAAAACTGTTTTTT
CDR3aa: CASSPPAGETATNEKLFF

j_gene: TRBJ2-1
v_gene: TRBV4-1
d_gene: TRBD2
abundance: NA
CDR3nt: TGCGCCAGCAGCCACCGTCCTCCTTTAGCGGGGGGACCCAATGAGCAGTTCTTC
CDR3aa: CASSHRPPLAGGPNEQFF

j_gene: TRBJ2-2
v_gene: TRBV6-2/TRBV6-3
d_gene: TRBD2
abundance: many
CDR3nt: TGTGCCAGCAGTTACCCACCTTTAGCGGGAGCACGCACCGGGGAGCTGTTTTTT
CDR3aa: CASSYPPLAGARTGELFF

j_gene: TRBJ1-5
v_gene: TRBV19
d_gene: NA
abundance: NA
CDR3nt: TGTGCCAGTAGTATCCGGGAAAGTTATCGAACGCGGGGTCAGCCCCAGCATTTT
CDR3aa: CASSIRESYRTRGQPQHF

j_gene: TRBJ1-2
v_gene: TRBV29-1
d_gene: NA
abundance: few
CDR3nt: TGCAGCGTTGAAGATCTGGAGGGGGGGTATGGCTACACCTTC
CDR3aa: CSVEDLEGGYGYTF

j_gene: TRBJ2-3
v_gene: TRBV5-1
d_gene: NA
abundance: few
CDR3nt: TGCGCCAGCCAGGATGAGCACGGTACAGATACGCAGTATTTT
CDR3aa: CASQDEHGTDTQYF

j_gene: TRBJ2-5
v_gene: TRBV7-2
d_gene: TRBD1
abundance: many
CDR3nt: TGTGCCAGCAAACCCTTCGGACAGGGGGCGATGGAGACCCAGTACTTC
CDR3aa: CASKPFGQGAMETQYF

j_gene: TRBJ1-5
v_gene: TRBV20-1
d_gene: NA
abundance: few
CDR3nt: TGCAGTGCGGTGGCCGGATATCAGCCCCAGCATTTT
CDR3aa: CSAVAGYQPQHF

j_gene: TRBJ2-3
v_gene: TRBV20-1
d_gene: NA
abundance: many
CDR3nt: TGCAGTGCTAGAGATTTGGGGGGAATGATAGATACGCAGTATTTT
CDR3aa: CSARDLGGMIDTQYF

j_gene: TRBJ1-2
v_gene: TRBV10-3
d_gene: NA
abundance: many
CDR3nt: TGTGCCATCACCGTAGACCGGGACTATGGCTACACCTTC
CDR3aa: CAITVDRDYGYTF

j_gene: TRBJ1-4
v_gene: TRBV11-1
d_gene: NA
abundance: many
CDR3nt: TGTGCCAGCAGCTCTACAGGGACGAGTGGAGAAAAACTGTTTTTT
CDR3aa: CASSSTGTSGEKLFF

j_gene: TRBJ2-3
v_gene: TRBV12-3/TRBV12-4
d_gene: NA
abundance: many
CDR3nt: TGTGCCAGCAGTCTCGTTTTGGGGCAAAGGACAGATACGCAGTATTTT
CDR3aa: CASSLVLGQRTDTQYF

j_gene: TRBJ2-6
v_gene: TRBV10-3
d_gene: NA
abundance: many
CDR3nt: TGTGCCAGCCGGGACGGGTCTGGGGCCAACGTCCTGACTTTC
CDR3aa: CASRDGSGANVLTF

j_gene: TRBJ2-5
v_gene: TRBV29-1
d_gene: NA
abundance: NA
CDR3nt: TGCAGCGTTAAACACCAAATTAGGGAGACCCAGTACTTC
CDR3aa: CSVKHQIRETQYF

j_gene: TRBJ1-2
v_gene: TRBV19
d_gene: NA
abundance: few
CDR3nt: TGTGCCAGTATTGGGATGGAAGGTGGCTACACCTTC
CDR3aa: CASIGMEGGYTF

j_gene: TRBJ1-5
v_gene: TRBV28
d_gene: NA
abundance: many
CDR3nt: TGTGCCAGCAGTTTGGGGACGACTGGGCCCCAGCATTTT
CDR3aa: CASSLGTTGPQHF

j_gene: TRBJ2-7
v_gene: TRBV6-1
d_gene: TRBD2
abundance: many
CDR3nt: TGTGCCAGCAGCCACCCGGGGCTAGCGGGAGCCTACGAGCAGTACTTC
CDR3aa: CASSHPGLAGAYEQYF

j_gene: TRBJ1-4
v_gene: TRBV4-3
d_gene: NA
abundance: few
CDR3nt: TGCGCCAGCAGCACGCGGGGGGGGAGGGGCGAAAAACTGTTTTTT
CDR3aa: CASSTRGGRGEKLFF

j_gene: TRBJ2-2
v_gene: TRBV7-3
d_gene: NA
abundance: many
CDR3nt: TGTGCCAGCGGGGGGATCACCGGGGAGCTGTTTTTT
CDR3aa: CASGGITGELFF

j_gene: TRBJ2-1
v_gene: TRBV11-3
d_gene: NA
abundance: many
CDR3nt: TGTGCCAGCAGCCCCGGGGGTCGCGGATCCTACAATGAGCAGTTCTTC
CDR3aa: CASSPGGRGSYNEQFF

j_gene: TRBJ1-2
v_gene: TRBV29-1
d_gene: NA
abundance: NA
CDR3nt: TGCAGCGTTGATGGGGGCCCGCCTGGGGTCGGCTACACCTTC
CDR3aa: CSVDGGPPGVGYTF

j_gene: TRBJ1-4
v_gene: TRBV12-5
d_gene: TRBD1
abundance: many
CDR3nt: TGTGCTAGTGGTTCCTCACGGGGGGGGACAGGGCTACGCGAAAAACTGTTTTTT
CDR3aa: CASGSSRGGTGLREKLFF

j_gene: TRBJ1-2
v_gene: TRBV9
d_gene: NA
abundance: NA
CDR3nt: TGTGCCAGCAGCGTAGGGGGCGGACGGACTAACTATGGCTACACCTTC
CDR3aa: CASSVGGGRTNYGYTF

j_gene: TRBJ2-5
v_gene: TRBV27
d_gene: NA
abundance: few
CDR3nt: TGTGCCAGCAGTTTAACCATCCCTTACGAAACCCAGTACTTC
CDR3aa: CASSLTIPYETQYF

j_gene: TRBJ1-3
v_gene: TRBV7-2
d_gene: TRBD1
abundance: many
CDR3nt: TGTGCCAGCAGCCCGGGACAGATCTCTGGAAACACCATATATTTT
CDR3aa: CASSPGQISGNTIYF

j_gene: TRBJ2-5
v_gene: TRBV27
d_gene: TRBD2
abundance: many
CDR3nt: TGTGCCAGCGGAACAACTAGCGGGGGGGCCTGGGAGACCCAGTACTTC
CDR3aa: CASGTTSGGAWETQYF

j_gene: TRBJ1-2
v_gene: TRBV7-9
d_gene: TRBD1
abundance: NA
CDR3nt: TGTGCCAGCAGTTTCCGGGACAGGGCCTTTCCCTATGGCTACACCTTC
CDR3aa: CASSFRDRAFPYGYTF

j_gene: TRBJ2-5
v_gene: TRBV19
d_gene: TRBD1
abundance: NA
CDR3nt: TGTGCCAGTAGTATTGATGGGGCCCAGGGGGCCGGAGAGACCCAGTACTTC
CDR3aa: CASSIDGAQGAGETQYF

j_gene: TRBJ2-3
v_gene: TRBV5-1
d_gene: NA
abundance: many
CDR3nt: TGCGCCAGCAGCCCGACTCCCGGAAGCACAGATACGCAGTATTTT
CDR3aa: CASSPTPGSTDTQYF

j_gene: TRBJ2-2
v_gene: TRBV4-2
d_gene: NA
abundance: many
CDR3nt: TGTGCCAGCAGCCAAGAATCGGCCGGCGGGGAGCTGTTTTTT
CDR3aa: CASSQESAGGELFF

j_gene: TRBJ2-3
v_gene: TRBV20-1
d_gene: NA
abundance: many
CDR3nt: TGCAGTGCTTCTCGACCCGAACCTCGATGGGATGGCACAGATACGCAGTATTTT
CDR3aa: CSASRPEPRWDGTDTQYF

j_gene: TRBJ2-7
v_gene: TRBV7-9
d_gene: NA
abundance: NA
CDR3nt: TGTGCCAGCAGCTTAGGGTCCGACGGATTATCCTACGAGCAGTACTTC
CDR3aa: CASSLGSDGLSYEQYF

j_gene: TRBJ1-1
v_gene: TRBV28
d_gene: TRBD1
abundance: many
CDR3nt: TGTGCCAGCAGTTCGACAGGGGACGACACTGAAGCTTTCTTT
CDR3aa: CASSSTGDDTEAFF

j_gene: TRBJ2-5
v_gene: TRBV19
d_gene: NA
abundance: many
CDR3nt: TGTGCCATCCTGCTTTTGGGTCGCGGGGAGACCCAGTACTTC
CDR3aa: CAILLLGRGETQYF

j_gene: TRBJ1-5
v_gene: TRBV20-1
d_gene: TRBD1
abundance: NA
CDR3nt: TGCAGTGCTTCAGGGGGCTTAAATCAGCCCCAGCATTTT
CDR3aa: CSASGGLNQPQHF

j_gene: TRBJ1-2
v_gene: TRBV6-1
d_gene: TRBD1
abundance: many
CDR3nt: TGTGCCAGCAGTCAAAAGGGGACAGGGGTTGGCTACACCTTC
CDR3aa: CASSQKGTGVGYTF

j_gene: TRBJ2-5
v_gene: TRBV5-1
d_gene: NA
abundance: few
CDR3nt: TGCGCCAGCAGCTTGATGGGTTCTACCCAAGAGACCCAGTACTTC
CDR3aa: CASSLMGSTQETQYF

j_gene: TRBJ2-6
v_gene: TRBV11-2
d_gene: NA
abundance: many
CDR3nt: TGTGCCAGCAGCTTAATCCTGGCTGCAGGGGCCAACGTCCTGACTTTC
CDR3aa: CASSLILAAGANVLTF

j_gene: TRBJ1-6
v_gene: TRBV2
d_gene: NA
abundance: many
CDR3nt: TGTGCCAGCAGCGGGGGGCGAGCTTCACCCCTCCACTTT
CDR3aa: CASSGGRASPLHF

j_gene: TRBJ1-2
v_gene: TRBV7-8
d_gene: NA
abundance: many
CDR3nt: TGTGCCAGCAGCTTGGGGGGCGTCAGCTATGGCTACACCTTC
CDR3aa: CASSLGGVSYGYTF

j_gene: TRBJ2-2
v_gene: TRBV2
d_gene: NA
abundance: many
CDR3nt: TGTGCCAGCAGTGAAGGGGCAACCCGGAACGGGGAGCTGTTTTTT
CDR3aa: CASSEGATRNGELFF

j_gene: TRBJ2-5
v_gene: TRBV20-1
d_gene: NA
abundance: few
CDR3nt: TGCAGTGCTAGTGGGCAGGTGGTAGAGGGCAGGAAGACCCAGTACTTC
CDR3aa: CSASGQVVEGRKTQYF